This T cell receptor (beta chain) derives from a study of Ad26.COV2.S vaccination and SARS-CoV-2 variants. Treatment given: some 20 received Ad26.COV2.S at low or high dose, single or two shots; about 5 received placebo; per-sample allocation not given. The samples were gathered on day 63 after the first injection of vaccine or placebo. The data were produced by immunoSEQ multiplex PCR, yet TCRdb's version contains in-frame clones alone and is incomplete. The table shows some 480,000 clones, with 70% to 90% occurring only once. V gave up 5 bases and J gave up 4 bases, with 18 bases separating them. Per the germline V gene, CDR1 is MNHNY and CDR2 is SVGAGI (reference sequence). The CDR3 has 16 amino acids.

The V and J genes are TRBV6-6 and TRBJ2-4; D is unresolved. The material sequenced was peripheral blood, taken in a trial of Ad26.COV2.S vaccine versus placebo. The sequence was obtained from a person between 18 and 65 years old who received the Ad26.COV2.S COVID-19 vaccine or a placebo. In nucleotides, the CDR3 is TGTGCCAGCAGTCGATCCCTCAACGGACGAAAAAACATTCAGTACTTC. Translating gives CASSRSLNGRKNIQYF.